This T cell receptor (beta chain) was profiled in a study of cytotoxic CD8 clonotypes in ibrutinib-treated CLL. This CDR3 contains 14 residues. Germline assignment: CDR1 MNHNS and CDR2 SASEGT. V gave up 2 bases and J gave up 0 bases, with 6 bases separating them. This clone has a handful of counts. The method was immunoSEQ multiplex PCR; TCRdb's version includes in-frame clones alone and lacks a portion of them. This table has thousands of clones, less than 75% appearing once. The TCR was taken from a human donor with chronic lymphocytic leukemia. The chain is built from TRBV6-1 and TRBJ2-3, with D unclear. The sequencing here drew on PBMCs, taken before ibrutinib treatment. CDR3 bases: TGTGCCAGCAGTGAATCCGTCAGCACAGATACGCAGTATTTT. This translates into CASSESVSTDTQYF.